These 25 T cell receptor beta chains originate from one sample sequenced in a study of shared clonotypes between healthy human individuals (dated by TCRdb to the early 2020s). Library preparation used the immunoSEQ multiplex PCR assay. TCRdb limited this immuneACCESS table to in-frame rearrangements with V and J called. A share of clones is missing; checked studies link under half to unresolved V genes, and the rest is unexplained. The sample includes roughly 1,500,000 clones, with around 98.5% observed a single time. The biggest ten clones account for 0.3% to 0.45% of the sample. Specimen: naive CD4+ T cells sorted from blood. The cell subset or site label, read with the paper, signifies: CD45RA+ positively selected. The receptors derive from a man aged 25 to 45 in good health.

The chain is built from TRBV27 and TRBJ2-3; D unclear. This CDR3 is built from 14 residues. Trimming cost V 6 bases and J 2 bases, with 12 bases left between them. Germline loops: CDR1 MNHEY, CDR2 SMNVEV (reference sequence). This chain's CDR3 is CASSPRRLTDTQYF. CDR3 DNA sequence: TGTGCCAGCAGCCCGAGGCGCCTCACAGATACGCAGTATTTT.

J is TRBJ1-3 and V is TRBV5-4; 8 bases are a match to TRBD1. Trimming removed 0 bases from V and 0 bases from J; junction bases left unmatched: 2. The CDR3 is made up of 16 amino acids. Germline CDR1 is SGHNT and CDR2 is YYREEE (reference sequence). This chain's CDR3 is CASSLDRGFSGNTIYF. The CDR3 coding sequence is TGTGCCAGCAGCTTGGACAGGGGGTTCTCTGGAAACACCATATATTTT.

The chain uses TRBV28 and TRBJ1-5, with 10 bases matching TRBD1. The germline V gene has CDR1 MDHEN and CDR2 SYDVKM. The CDR3 extends over 13 amino acids. The J segment lost 6 bases and the V segment lost 8 bases, leaving 4 bases of the junction unmatched. The CDR3 reads CASRDRGGQPQHF. The DNA for the CDR3 is TGTGCCAGCCGGGACAGGGGTGGTCAGCCCCAGCATTTT.

This clone was observed a single time. Here the CDR3 DNA reads TGTGCCAGCTCACCACGTCCGCCTAGGGGGCCCAACACCGGGGAGCTGTTTTTT. The encoded protein is CASSPRPPRGPNTGELFF. The chain couples TRBV18 to TRBJ2-2, with 7 bases fitting TRBD1. With 1 base clipped from V and 2 bases from J, the junction kept 10 bases outside the gene matches. The CDR3 has 18 amino acids. Per germline, CDR1 KGHSH and CDR2 LQKENI.

To note about this clone: Distinct nucleotide sequences in the sample also encode this CDR3. This rearrangement joins TRBV18 to TRBJ1-4, with D hard to call. The V gene lost 1 base and the J gene lost 7 bases, with 4 bases spanning the gap. Germline loops: CDR1 KGHSH, CDR2 LQKENI. The CDR3 consists of 12 residues. The CDR3 DNA is TGTGCCAGCTCACCACTTGGTGAAAAACTGTTTTTT. It yields the protein CASSPLGEKLFF.

This chain links TRBV25-1 with TRBJ1-5; D gene uncertain. The CDR3 is 14 residues long. From germline, CDR1 is MGHDK and CDR2 SYGVNS. The ends were cut back, 4 bases at V and 0 bases at J, with 7 bases in the middle. DNA for the CDR3: TGTGCCAGCAGTGCCCGGTTTAGCAATCAGCCCCAGCATTTT. It specifies CASSARFSNQPQHF.

J is TRBJ2-7 and V is TRBV6-5; D could derive from TRBD1 or TRBD2 (5 bases each). There are 13 residues in the CDR3. The germline V gene encodes CDR1 MNHEY and CDR2 SVGAGI. With 4 bases removed from V and 8 bases from J, the gap between germline ends came to 15 bases. The CDR3 DNA is TGTGCCAGCAGTTCCGGGACGGATGGACAGCAGTACTTC. It codes for CASSSGTDGQQYF.

J is TRBJ2-1 and V is TRBV7-2; D remains unclear. Germline CDR1 reads SGHTA; CDR2 reads FQGNSA. Deletions cut 2 bases from V and 3 bases from J, with 11 bases between. This CDR3 region has 15 residues. CDR3 sequence reads: CASSLMGSYYNEQFF. CDR3 DNA sequence: TGTGCCAGCAGCTTAATGGGATCCTACTACAATGAGCAGTTCTTC. Looking up the rest from reference TRBV7-2 and TRBJ2-1 gives the full variable domain: GAGVSQSPSNKVTEKGKDVELRCDPISGHTALYWYRQSLGQGLEFLIYFQGNSAPDKSGLPSDRFSAERTGGSVSTLTIQRTQQEDSAVYLCASSLMGSYYNEQFFGPGTRLTVL.

The V gene is TRBV4-3, the J gene TRBJ2-1; no reliable D call. The CDR3 spans 17 residues. The V gene lost 0 bases and the J gene lost 4 bases, with 16 bases spanning the gap. In germline, CDR1 is LGHNA, CDR2 YSLEER. The CDR3 reads CASSQDLRKGYYNEQFF. Written as DNA, the CDR3 is TGCGCCAGCAGCCAAGATTTACGGAAGGGTTATTACAATGAGCAGTTCTTC.

This sequence joins TRBV7-8 and TRBJ2-7, with D possibly being TRBD1 (5 bases). The V gene lost 5 bases and the J gene lost 0 bases, with 14 bases spanning the gap. The germline V gene has CDR1 SGHVS and CDR2 FQNEAQ. CDR3 length: 15 residues. The CDR3 loop reads CASSPDTLSSYEQYF. The CDR3 DNA follows: TGTGCCAGCAGCCCGGACACGCTGAGCTCCTACGAGCAGTACTTC.

This chain connects TRBV5-1 to TRBJ2-7, with 10 bases lining up with TRBD1. V lost 5 bases, J lost 7 bases, and 6 bases stayed unmatched. The germline CDR1 and CDR2 sequences are SGHRS and YFSETQ. The CDR3 runs 13 residues. The CDR3 loop reads CASSPGQGWEQYF. Here the CDR3 DNA reads TGCGCCAGCAGTCCGGGACAGGGGTGGGAGCAGTACTTC.

The chain links TRBV10-3 to TRBJ1-5; unclear D gene. CDR1 is ENHRY, CDR2 SYGVKD, per germline. The CDR3 sequence is 13 residues long. Trimming cost V 0 bases and J 4 bases, with 4 bases left between them. CDR3 nucleotide sequence: TGTGCCATCAGTGAGTCGGTGAATCAGCCCCAGCATTTT. Translated: CAISESVNQPQHF.

This sequence joins TRBV4-1 and TRBJ1-1, with D unresolved. CDR3 length: 16 amino acids. The germline V gene encodes CDR1 MGHRA and CDR2 YSYEKL. V gave up 0 bases and J gave up 0 bases, with 11 bases separating them. The chain's CDR3 is CASSQDQRTLNTEAFF. The CDR3 DNA follows: TGCGCCAGCAGCCAAGATCAGAGGACTTTGAACACTGAAGCTTTCTTT.

The rearrangement joins TRBV28 to TRBJ2-6; D possibly corresponds to TRBD1 (5 bases). In germline, CDR1 is MDHEN, CDR2 SYDVKM. Trimming removed 6 bases from V and 0 bases from J, with 6 bases in between. The CDR3 covers 14 residues. This CDR3 is CASRGHSGANVLTF. In nucleotides, the CDR3 is TGTGCCAGCAGGGGGCACTCTGGGGCCAACGTCCTGACTTTC.

V usage is TRBV19 and J usage is TRBJ2-5, with 7 bases lining up with TRBD2. The CDR3 is made up of 14 amino acids. CDR1 and CDR2 from the germline V gene are LNHDA and SQIVND (reference sequence). V trimming: 4 bases; J trimming: 7 bases; junction bases outside the gene matches: 9. The CDR3 DNA reads as TGTGCCAGTAGTAATGGCGGGAGATGGGGGACCCAGTACTTC. Protein product: CASSNGGRWGTQYF.

The V call is TRBV28, the J call TRBJ1-3, with 10 bases lining up with TRBD1. This CDR3 spans 17 amino acids. Trimming at V came to 6 bases and at J to 3 bases, leaving 11 bases not matched to a gene. The germline V gene encodes CDR1 MDHEN and CDR2 SYDVKM. The DNA for the CDR3 is TGTGCCAGCAGCCTACCCTTCGGACAGGGGGTTGGAAACACCATATATTTT. It translates to CASSLPFGQGVGNTIYF.

The chain has TRBV4-2 and TRBJ1-4; D may be TRBD1 (6 bases). Trimming took off 0 bases at V and 8 bases at J, with 10 bases between the two ends. The V gene's germline CDR1 is LGHNA and CDR2 YNFKEQ. This CDR3 comprises 14 residues. The CDR3 loop is CASSQEQGGEKLFF. The CDR3 nucleotides read TGTGCCAGCAGCCAAGAACAGGGAGGAGAAAAACTGTTTTTT.

The DNA for the CDR3 is TGTGCCAGCAGCCCCGGGACAGGGTGGGACAATGAGCAGTTCTTC. Amino acid sequence: CASSPGTGWDNEQFF. The chain uses TRBV9 and TRBJ2-1; 9 nucleotides match TRBD1. Germline V gene lookup returns CDR1 SGDLS and CDR2 YYNGEE. The CDR3 has 15 residues. Unmatched junction bases numbered 7, after V lost 4 bases and J lost 5 bases. Using reference TRBV9 and TRBJ2-1 for the parts outside the CDR3, the full variable domain is DSGVTQTPKHLITATGQRVTLRCSPRSGDLSVYWYQQSLDQGLQFLIQYYNGEERAKGNILERFSAQQFPDLHSELNLSSLELGDSALYFCASSPGTGWDNEQFFGPGTRLTVL.

J is TRBJ2-7 and V is TRBV5-5; the D gene is possibly TRBD2 (7 bases). Per the germline V gene, CDR1 is SGHKS and CDR2 is YYEKEE (reference sequence). Trimming took 0 bases from V and 3 from J, leaving 19 bases between them. There are 17 residues in the CDR3. CDR3 DNA sequence: TGTGCCAGCAGCTTGGTAGGGGGGGCGAGCTCGAACTACGAGCAGTACTTC. As protein: CASSLVGGASSNYEQYF.

The chain carries TRBV11-2 and TRBJ2-7; the D is unclear. Germline V gene sequence: CDR1 SGHAT, CDR2 FQNNGV. The CDR3 consists of 11 residues. Deletions cut 2 bases from V and 9 bases from J, with 8 bases between. CDR3 DNA: TGTGCCAGCAGCTTAAACGAACGGCAGTACTTC. As protein: CASSLNERQYF.

This chain joins TRBV5-4 and TRBJ2-1, with a weak D call TRBD2 (5 bases). Trimming took 4 bases from V and 8 from J, leaving 19 bases between them. The germline gives CDR1 SGHNT, CDR2 YYREEE (reference sequence). The CDR3 is 15 residues long. CDR3 amino acids: CASSTTTATNDEQFF. CDR3 nucleotides: TGTGCCAGCAGCACGACTACTGCCACAAACGATGAGCAGTTCTTC.

The rearrangement joins TRBV27 to TRBJ2-1; tentatively, D is TRBD2 (6 bases). Trimming left V 4 bases short and J 8 bases short, with 12 bases between. Germline loops: CDR1 MNHEY, CDR2 SMNVEV (reference sequence). The CDR3 sequence is 13 residues long. The CDR3 here is CASSYTTGDEQFF. CDR3 nucleotide sequence: TGTGCCAGCAGTTATACGACGGGGGATGAGCAGTTCTTC.

The genes are TRBV5-1 and TRBJ1-3, with D perhaps TRBD1 (5 bases). Germline CDR1 SGHRS, CDR2 YFSETQ. The CDR3 spans 17 residues. Trimming removed 0 bases at V and 7 bases at J, with 20 bases between. DNA for the CDR3: TGCGCCAGCAGCTTGGGGACCGGGACGCATCGGAGGAACACCATATATTTT. The encoded protein is CASSLGTGTHRRNTIYF.

The rearrangement links TRBV28 to TRBJ2-7; 7 nucleotides match TRBD2. The CDR3 length is 15 residues. J lost 0 bases, V lost 7 bases, and 9 bases had no gene match. Per germline, CDR1 MDHEN and CDR2 SYDVKM. CDR3 sequence reads: CASIVSGGASYEQYF. The DNA of the CDR3 is TGTGCCAGCATCGTCTCGGGGGGAGCCTCCTACGAGCAGTACTTC.

The V gene is TRBV28, the J gene TRBJ2-3; D is ambiguous. The CDR3 is 14 amino acids. Germline CDR1 reads MDHEN; CDR2 reads SYDVKM. Trimming stripped 4 bases from V and 0 bases from J, with 8 bases between. This CDR3 reads CASSWAVSTDTQYF. CDR3 DNA sequence: TGTGCCAGCAGTTGGGCAGTGAGCACAGATACGCAGTATTTT.